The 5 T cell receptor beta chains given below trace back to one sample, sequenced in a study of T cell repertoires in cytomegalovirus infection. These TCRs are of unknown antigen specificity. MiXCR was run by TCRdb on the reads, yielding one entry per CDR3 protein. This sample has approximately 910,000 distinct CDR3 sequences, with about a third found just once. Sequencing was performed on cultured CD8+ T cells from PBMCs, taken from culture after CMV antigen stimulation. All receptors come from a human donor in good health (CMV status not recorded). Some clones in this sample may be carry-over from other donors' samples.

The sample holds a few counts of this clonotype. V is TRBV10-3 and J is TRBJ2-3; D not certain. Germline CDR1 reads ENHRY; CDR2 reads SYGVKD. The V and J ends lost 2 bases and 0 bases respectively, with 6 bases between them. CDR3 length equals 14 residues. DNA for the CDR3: TGTGCCATCAGTGAGCAGGACAGCACAGATACGCAGTATTTT. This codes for CAISEQDSTDTQYF.

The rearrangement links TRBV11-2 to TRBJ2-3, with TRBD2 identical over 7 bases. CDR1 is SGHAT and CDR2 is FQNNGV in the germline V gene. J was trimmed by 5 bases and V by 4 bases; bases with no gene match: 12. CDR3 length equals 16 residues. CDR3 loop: CASSSGEGFEGDTQYF. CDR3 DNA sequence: TGTGCCAGCAGCTCTGGGGAGGGTTTTGAGGGAGATACGCAGTATTTT.

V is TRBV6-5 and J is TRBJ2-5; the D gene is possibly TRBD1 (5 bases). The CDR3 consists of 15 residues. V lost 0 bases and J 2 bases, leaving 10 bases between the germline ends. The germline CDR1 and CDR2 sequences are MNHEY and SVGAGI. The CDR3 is CASSYSWTPQETQYF. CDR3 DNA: TGTGCCAGCAGTTACTCGTGGACACCGCAAGAGACCCAGTACTTC.

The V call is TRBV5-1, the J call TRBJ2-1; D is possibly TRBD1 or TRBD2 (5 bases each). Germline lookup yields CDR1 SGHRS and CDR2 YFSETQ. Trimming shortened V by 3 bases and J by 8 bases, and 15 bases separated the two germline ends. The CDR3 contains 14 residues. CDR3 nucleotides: TGCGCCAGCAGCTGGAGGTGGGGGAGTGATGAGCAGTTCTTC. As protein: CASSWRWGSDEQFF.

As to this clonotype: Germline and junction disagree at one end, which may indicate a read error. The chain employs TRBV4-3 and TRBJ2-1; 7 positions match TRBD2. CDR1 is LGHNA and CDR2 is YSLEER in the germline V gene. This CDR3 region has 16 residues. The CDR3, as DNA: TGCGCCTGCAGCCAGTTAAGCGGGGCTACCTACAATGAGCAGTTCTTC. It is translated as CACSQLSGATYNEQFF.